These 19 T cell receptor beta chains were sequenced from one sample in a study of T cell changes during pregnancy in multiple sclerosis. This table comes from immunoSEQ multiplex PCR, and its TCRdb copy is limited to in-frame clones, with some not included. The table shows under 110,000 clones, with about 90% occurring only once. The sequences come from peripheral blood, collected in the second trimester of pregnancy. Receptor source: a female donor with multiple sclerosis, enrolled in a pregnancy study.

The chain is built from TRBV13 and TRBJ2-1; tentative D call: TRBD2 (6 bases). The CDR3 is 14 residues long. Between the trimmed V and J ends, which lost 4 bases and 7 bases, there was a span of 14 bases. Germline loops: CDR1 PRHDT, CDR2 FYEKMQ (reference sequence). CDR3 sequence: CASSWTTRGNEQFF. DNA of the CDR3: TGTGCCAGCAGCTGGACTACCCGCGGGAATGAGCAGTTCTTC.

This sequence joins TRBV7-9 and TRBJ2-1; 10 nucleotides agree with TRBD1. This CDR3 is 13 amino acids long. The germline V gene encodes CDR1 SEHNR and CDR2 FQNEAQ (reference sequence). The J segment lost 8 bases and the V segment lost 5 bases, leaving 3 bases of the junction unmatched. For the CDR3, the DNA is TGTGCCAGCAGCCCGACAGGGGGCTATGAGCAGTTCTTC. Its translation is CASSPTGGYEQFF.

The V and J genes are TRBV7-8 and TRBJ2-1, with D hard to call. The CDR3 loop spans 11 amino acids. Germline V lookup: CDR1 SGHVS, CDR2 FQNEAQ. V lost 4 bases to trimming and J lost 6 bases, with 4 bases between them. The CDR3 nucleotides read TGTGCCAGCAGCTACTCCAATGAGCAGTTCTTC. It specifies CASSYSNEQFF.

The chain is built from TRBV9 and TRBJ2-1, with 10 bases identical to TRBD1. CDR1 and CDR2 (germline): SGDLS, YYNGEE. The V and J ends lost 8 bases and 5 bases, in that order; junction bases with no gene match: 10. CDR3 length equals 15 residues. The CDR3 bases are TGTGCCAGTTCCAGGAAGGGACAGGGGAACAATGAGCAGTTCTTC. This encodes CASSRKGQGNNEQFF. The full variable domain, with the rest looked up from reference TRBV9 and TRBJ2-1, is DSGVTQTPKHLITATGQRVTLRCSPRSGDLSVYWYQQSLDQGLQFLIQYYNGEERAKGNILERFSAQQFPDLHSELNLSSLELGDSALYFCASSRKGQGNNEQFFGPGTRLTVL.

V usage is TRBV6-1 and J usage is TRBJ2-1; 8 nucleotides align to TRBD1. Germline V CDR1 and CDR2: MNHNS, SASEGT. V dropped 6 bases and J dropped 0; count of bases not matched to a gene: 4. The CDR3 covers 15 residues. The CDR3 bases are TGTGCCAGCAGACCAGGGACAGGCTCCTACAATGAGCAGTTCTTC. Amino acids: CASRPGTGSYNEQFF.

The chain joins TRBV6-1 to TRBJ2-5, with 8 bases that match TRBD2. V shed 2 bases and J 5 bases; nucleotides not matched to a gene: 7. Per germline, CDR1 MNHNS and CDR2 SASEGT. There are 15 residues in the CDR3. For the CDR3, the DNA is TGTGCCAGCAGTGAACTCAGCGGGAGTTGGGAGACCCAGTACTTC. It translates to CASSELSGSWETQYF.

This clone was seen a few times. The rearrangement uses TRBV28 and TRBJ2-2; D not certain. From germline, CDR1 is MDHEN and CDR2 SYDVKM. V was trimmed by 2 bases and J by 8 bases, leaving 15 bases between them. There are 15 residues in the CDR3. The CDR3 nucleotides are TGTGCCAGCAGTTTAATGAGGTTAAACGTGGGGGAGCTGTTTTTT. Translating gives CASSLMRLNVGELFF. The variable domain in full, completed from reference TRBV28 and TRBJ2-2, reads DVKVTQSSRYLVKRTGEKVFLECVQDMDHENMFWYRQDPGLGLRLIYFSYDVKMKEKGDIPEGYSVSREKKERFSLILESASTNQTSMYLCASSLMRLNVGELFFGEGSRLTVL.

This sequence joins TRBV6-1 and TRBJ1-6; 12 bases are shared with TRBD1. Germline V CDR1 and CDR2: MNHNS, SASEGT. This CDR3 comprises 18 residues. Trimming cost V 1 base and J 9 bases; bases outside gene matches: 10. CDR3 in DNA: TGTGCCAGCAGTGAAGGGTACTGGGACAGGGGGCTTACTTCACCCCTCCACTTT. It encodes CASSEGYWDRGLTSPLHF.

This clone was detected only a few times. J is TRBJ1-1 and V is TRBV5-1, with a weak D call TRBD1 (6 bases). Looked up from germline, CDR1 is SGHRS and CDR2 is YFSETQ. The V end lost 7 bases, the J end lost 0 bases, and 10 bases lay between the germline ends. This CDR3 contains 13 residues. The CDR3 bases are TGCGCCAGCCAGACAGGCTTGAACACTGAAGCTTTCTTT. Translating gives CASQTGLNTEAFF.

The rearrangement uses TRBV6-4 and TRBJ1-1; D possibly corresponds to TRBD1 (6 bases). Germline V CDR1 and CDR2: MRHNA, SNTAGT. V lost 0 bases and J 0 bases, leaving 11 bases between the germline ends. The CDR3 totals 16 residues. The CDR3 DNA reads TGTGCCAGCAGTGACTCTCAACAGGGAATGAACACTGAAGCTTTCTTT. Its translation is CASSDSQQGMNTEAFF.

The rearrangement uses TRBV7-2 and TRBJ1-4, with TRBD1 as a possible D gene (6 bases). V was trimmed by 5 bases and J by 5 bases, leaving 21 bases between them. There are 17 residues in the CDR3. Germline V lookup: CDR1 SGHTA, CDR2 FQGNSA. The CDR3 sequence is CASSPGGGRALNEKLFF. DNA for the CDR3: TGTGCCAGCAGCCCCGGGGGGGGCCGGGCTTTGAATGAAAAACTGTTTTTT.

This chain's CDR3 is CASSFRESSYEQYF. CDR3 in DNA: TGTGCCAGCAGCTTCCGAGAGAGCTCCTACGAGCAGTACTTC. V and J are TRBV11-2 and TRBJ2-7; D remains ambiguous. V gave up 3 bases and J gave up 0 bases, with 9 bases separating them. The CDR3 runs to 14 residues. Germline lookup yields CDR1 SGHAT and CDR2 FQNNGV.

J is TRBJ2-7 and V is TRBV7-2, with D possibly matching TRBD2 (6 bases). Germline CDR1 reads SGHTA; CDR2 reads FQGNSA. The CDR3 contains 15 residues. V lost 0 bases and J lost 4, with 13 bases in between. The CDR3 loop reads CASSLALVSGYEQYF. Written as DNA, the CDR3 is TGTGCCAGCAGCTTAGCGCTGGTTAGCGGTTACGAGCAGTACTTC.

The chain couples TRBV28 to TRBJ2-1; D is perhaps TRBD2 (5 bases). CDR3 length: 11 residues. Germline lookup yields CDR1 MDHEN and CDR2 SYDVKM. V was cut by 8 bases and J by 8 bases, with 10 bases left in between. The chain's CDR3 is CASGLIDEQFF. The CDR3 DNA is TGTGCCAGCGGACTCATCGATGAGCAGTTCTTC.

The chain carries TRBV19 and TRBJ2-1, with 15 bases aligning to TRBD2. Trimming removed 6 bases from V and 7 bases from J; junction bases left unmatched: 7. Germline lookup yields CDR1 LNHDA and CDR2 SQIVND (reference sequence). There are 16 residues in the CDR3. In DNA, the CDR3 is TGTGCCAGTAGACTGGGGGGACTAGCGGGAGGTAATGAGCAGTTCTTC. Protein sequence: CASRLGGLAGGNEQFF.

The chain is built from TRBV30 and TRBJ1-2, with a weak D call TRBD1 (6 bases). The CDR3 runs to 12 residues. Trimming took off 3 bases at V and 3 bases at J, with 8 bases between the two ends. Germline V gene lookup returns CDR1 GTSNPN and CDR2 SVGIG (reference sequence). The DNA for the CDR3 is TGTGCCTGGAGAGGGGGAGACTATGGCTACACCTTC. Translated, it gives CAWRGGDYGYTF.

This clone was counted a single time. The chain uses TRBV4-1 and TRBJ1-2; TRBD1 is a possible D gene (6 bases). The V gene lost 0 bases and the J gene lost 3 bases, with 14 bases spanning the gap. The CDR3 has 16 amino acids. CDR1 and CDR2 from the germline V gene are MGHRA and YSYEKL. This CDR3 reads CASSQDRGGSHYGYTF. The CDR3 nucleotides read TGCGCCAGCAGCCAAGACAGGGGAGGGAGCCACTATGGCTACACCTTC.

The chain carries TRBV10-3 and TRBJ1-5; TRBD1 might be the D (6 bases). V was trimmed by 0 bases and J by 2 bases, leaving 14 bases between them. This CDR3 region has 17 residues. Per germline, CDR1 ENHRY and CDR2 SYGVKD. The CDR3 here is CAISESQGLSGNQPQHF. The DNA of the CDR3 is TGTGCCATCAGTGAGTCGCAGGGGCTTAGTGGCAATCAGCCCCAGCATTTT.

In nucleotides, the CDR3 is TGCAGCGTCCAACCACGAGGAACGGGAGGAGGGAATGAGCAGTTCTTC. It encodes CSVQPRGTGGGNEQFF. V is TRBV29-1 and J is TRBJ2-1, with 7 bases aligning to TRBD2. CDR1 is SQVTM and CDR2 is ANQGSEA in the germline V gene. Trimming took 6 bases from V and 7 from J; bases not matched to a gene: 18. The CDR3 is 16 amino acids.